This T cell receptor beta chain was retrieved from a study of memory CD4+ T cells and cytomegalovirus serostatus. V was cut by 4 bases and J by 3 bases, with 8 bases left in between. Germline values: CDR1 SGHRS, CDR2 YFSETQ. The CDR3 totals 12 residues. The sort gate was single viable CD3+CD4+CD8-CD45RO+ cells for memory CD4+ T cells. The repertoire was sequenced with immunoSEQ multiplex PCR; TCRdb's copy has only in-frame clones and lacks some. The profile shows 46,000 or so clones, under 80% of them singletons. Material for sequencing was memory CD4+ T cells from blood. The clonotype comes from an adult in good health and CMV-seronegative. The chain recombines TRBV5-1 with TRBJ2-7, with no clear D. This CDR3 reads CASSPTFYEQYF. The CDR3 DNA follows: TGCGCCAGCAGCCCGACATTCTACGAGCAGTACTTC. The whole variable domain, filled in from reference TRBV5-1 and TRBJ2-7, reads KAGVTQTPRYLIKTRGQQVTLSCSPISGHRSVSWYQQTPGQGLQFLFEYFSETQRNKGNFPGRFSGRQFSNSRSEMNVSTLELGDSALYLCASSPTFYEQYFGPGTRLTVT.